Listed below are T cell receptor beta chains from one sample, sequenced in a study of CD8+ T cells in alopecia areata. Some clones are missing from TCRdb's copy, which holds only in-frame ones; the method was immunoSEQ multiplex PCR. The sample has 60,000 to 65,000 clones; 44% are singletons. The sample taken for sequencing was NKG2D-low CD8+ T cells sorted from blood. These receptors all come from a human donor with alopecia areata. Both conserved end residues are part of each CDR3. D genes are given only for firm matches. Size values are once, few and many counts, or a class for expanded clones, and some rows have none.

d_call,j_call,cdr3_length,v_call,clone_size,cdr3_aa,cdr3_nt
TRBD1,TRBJ2-5,14,TRBV5-6,-,CASFDRDSQETQYF,TGTGCCAGCTTCGACCGGGACAGTCAAGAGACCCAGTACTTC
TRBD2,TRBJ2-2,15,TRBV9,-,CASSAGEGRAGELFF,TGTGCCAGCAGCGCGGGGGAGGGCAGAGCCGGGGAGCTGTTTTTT
-,TRBJ2-1,13,TRBV7-9,-,CASSSTGYNEQFF,TGTGCCAGCAGCTCTACAGGTTACAATGAGCAGTTCTTC
TRBD2,TRBJ2-3,16,TRBV14,few,CASSQDGGRALDTQYF,TGTGCCAGCAGCCAAGACGGCGGGAGGGCCCTAGATACGCAGTATTTT
-,TRBJ1-1,12,TRBV29-1,few,CSAPGQNTEAFF,TGCAGCGCCCCGGGGCAGAACACTGAAGCTTTCTTT
TRBD2,TRBJ2-1,12,TRBV27,-,CASSHSGAEQFF,TGTGCCAGCAGTCATAGCGGGGCTGAGCAGTTCTTC
-,TRBJ2-5,11,TRBV13,-,CASTIGETQYF,TGTGCCAGCACCATCGGAGAGACCCAGTACTTC
-,TRBJ1-2,15,TRBV12-5,few,CASGRSGAPNYGYTF,TGTGCTAGTGGTCGAAGCGGGGCTCCTAACTATGGCTACACCTTC
-,TRBJ2-7,16,TRBV5-4,-,CASSGQGGIAPDEQYF,TGTGCCAGCAGCGGCCAGGGGGGCATAGCTCCGGACGAGCAGTACTTC
TRBD1,TRBJ1-3,15,TRBV23-1,-,CASSQKTGTGNTIYF,TGCGCCAGCAGTCAGAAGACAGGGACTGGAAACACCATATATTTT
-,TRBJ2-5,12,TRBV7-9,few,CASSLVQETQYF,TGTGCCAGCAGCTTAGTGCAAGAGACCCAGTACTTC
TRBD2,TRBJ2-1,14,TRBV19,few,CASTAGLASHEQFF,TGTGCCAGTACCGCGGGACTAGCGAGCCATGAGCAGTTCTTC
-,TRBJ2-5,13,TRBV18,once,CASSPWVGETQYF,TGTGCCAGCTCACCTTGGGTCGGAGAGACCCAGTACTTC
TRBD2,TRBJ2-7,16,TRBV7-9,few,CASSSLTGDSGSEQYF,TGTGCCAGCAGCTCCCTTACCGGTGATAGCGGGAGTGAGCAGTACTTC
TRBD2,TRBJ2-1,15,TRBV2,few,CASSFSGRPNNEQFF,TGTGCCAGCAGTTTTAGCGGGAGGCCGAACAATGAGCAGTTCTTC
TRBD1,TRBJ1-1,14,TRBV28,few,CASTRDRGATEAFF,TGTGCCAGCACTAGAGACAGGGGGGCCACTGAAGCTTTCTTT
TRBD2,TRBJ2-7,14,TRBV4-3,-,CASSPTSGAYEQYF,TGCGCCAGCAGCCCGACTAGCGGAGCCTACGAGCAGTACTTC
-,TRBJ1-2,13,TRBV29-1,-,CSVEGAKGYGYTF,TGCAGCGTTGAGGGGGCGAAGGGCTATGGCTACACCTTC
TRBD1,TRBJ2-5,13,TRBV15,-,CATMGQGGRTQYF,TGTGCCACCATGGGACAGGGGGGCCGGACCCAGTACTTC
-,TRBJ2-7,19,TRBV7-8,-,CASSHPRLGQFMNAYEQYF,TGTGCCAGCAGCCACCCCCGTCTAGGCCAGTTCATGAATGCCTACGAGCAGTACTTC
TRBD1,TRBJ2-7,15,TRBV27,-,CASSLSTGGSYEQYF,TGTGCCAGCAGTTTATCCACAGGGGGATCCTACGAGCAGTACTTC
-,TRBJ2-7,12,TRBV29-1,few,CSVEGSSYEQYF,TGCAGCGTTGAGGGCAGCTCCTACGAGCAGTACTTC
-,TRBJ2-5,15,TRBV5-1,few,CASSLEGTLQETQYF,TGCGCCAGCAGCTTGGAAGGGACACTCCAAGAGACCCAGTACTTC
TRBD1,TRBJ2-7,14,TRBV29-1,-,CSVEEGQGAYEQYF,TGCAGCGTTGAAGAGGGACAGGGGGCTTACGAGCAGTACTTC
-,TRBJ2-7,16,TRBV5-1,-,CASSLGRVETVYEQYF,TGCGCCAGCAGCTTGGGACGAGTGGAGACAGTCTACGAGCAGTACTTC
-,TRBJ1-1,11,TRBV29-1,-,CSVEGISEAFF,TGCAGCGTTGAGGGGATCTCTGAAGCTTTCTTT
-,TRBJ2-3,11,TRBV29-1,-,CSVEEMDTQYF,TGCAGCGTTGAAGAAATGGATACGCAGTATTTT
-,TRBJ2-5,10,TRBV27,-,CASRGKAQYF,TGTGCCAGCAGGGGTAAGGCCCAGTACTTC